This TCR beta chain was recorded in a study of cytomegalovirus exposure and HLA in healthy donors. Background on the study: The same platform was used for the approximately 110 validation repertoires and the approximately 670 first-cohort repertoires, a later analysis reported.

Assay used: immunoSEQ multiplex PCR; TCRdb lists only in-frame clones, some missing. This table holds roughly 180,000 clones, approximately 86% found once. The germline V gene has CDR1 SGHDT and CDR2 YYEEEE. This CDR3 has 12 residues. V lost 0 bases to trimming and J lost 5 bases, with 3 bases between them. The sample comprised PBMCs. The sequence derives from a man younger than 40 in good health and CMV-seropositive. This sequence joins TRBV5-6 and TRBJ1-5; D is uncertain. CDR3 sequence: CASSLGDQPQHF. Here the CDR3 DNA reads TGTGCCAGCAGCTTGGGGGATCAGCCCCAGCATTTT.